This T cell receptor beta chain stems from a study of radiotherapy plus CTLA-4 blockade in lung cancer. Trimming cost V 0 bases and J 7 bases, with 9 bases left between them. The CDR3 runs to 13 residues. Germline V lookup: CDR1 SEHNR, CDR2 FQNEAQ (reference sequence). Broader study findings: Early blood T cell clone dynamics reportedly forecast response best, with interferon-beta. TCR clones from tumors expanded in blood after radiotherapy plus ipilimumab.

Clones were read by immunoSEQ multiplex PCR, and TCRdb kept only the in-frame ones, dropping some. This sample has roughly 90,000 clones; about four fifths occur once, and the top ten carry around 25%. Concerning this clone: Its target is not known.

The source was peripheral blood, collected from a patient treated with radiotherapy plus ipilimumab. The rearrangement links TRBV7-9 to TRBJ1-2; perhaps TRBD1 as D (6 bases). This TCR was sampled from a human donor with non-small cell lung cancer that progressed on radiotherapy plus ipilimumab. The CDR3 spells CASSLARGAGYTF. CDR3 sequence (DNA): TGTGCCAGCAGCTTAGCAAGGGGGGCTGGCTACACCTTC.